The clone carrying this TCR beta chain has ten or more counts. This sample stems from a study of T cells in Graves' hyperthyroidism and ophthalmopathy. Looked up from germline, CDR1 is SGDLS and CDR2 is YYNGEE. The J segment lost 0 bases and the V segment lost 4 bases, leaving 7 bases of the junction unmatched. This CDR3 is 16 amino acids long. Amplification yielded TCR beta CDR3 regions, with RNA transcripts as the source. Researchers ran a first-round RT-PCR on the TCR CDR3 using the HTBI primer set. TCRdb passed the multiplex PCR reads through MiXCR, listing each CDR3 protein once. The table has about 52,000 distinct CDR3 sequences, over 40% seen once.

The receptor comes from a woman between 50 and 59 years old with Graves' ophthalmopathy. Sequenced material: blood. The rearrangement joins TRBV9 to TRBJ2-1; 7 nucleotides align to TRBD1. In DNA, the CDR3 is TGTGCCAGCAGCCATACGACAGGGCGCTCCTACAATGAGCAGTTCTTC. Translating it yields CASSHTTGRSYNEQFF.